These T cell receptor beta chains were read from a single sample in a study of technical replicates of blood from a handful of donors. Repertoires were generated with immunoSEQ multiplex PCR, while TCRdb's copy carries only in-frame clones and drops some. Among about 69,000 clones listed, about 87% were seen once. The sequenced material came from PBMCs. The receptors shown here come from a human donor in good health. Some clones in this sample may be carry-over from other donors' samples. Both conserved end residues are part of each CDR3. D genes are given only for firm matches. The listing skips clone size in some rows; elsewhere it reads once, few, many or a size class.

size | D | J | V | DNA | CDR3
- | TRBD1 | TRBJ2-2 | TRBV7-3 | TGTGCCAGCAGCTTACAGGGGGCGGGCGGGGAGCTGTTTTTT | CASSLQGAGGELFF
- | TRBD1 | TRBJ2-7 | TRBV6-5 | TGTGCCAGCAGAGTAGACAGGGGGCCCTACGAGCAGTACTTC | CASRVDRGPYEQYF
- | - | TRBJ1-1 | TRBV5-1 | TGCGCCAGCAGCGAGGACAGAGTGAACACTGAAGCTTTCTTT | CASSEDRVNTEAFF
- | - | TRBJ1-1 | TRBV18 | TGTGCCAGCTCACCCCCGGGGTACACTGAAGCTTTCTTT | CASSPPGYTEAFF
- | TRBD2 | TRBJ2-7 | TRBV4-1 | TGCGCCAGCAGCCAGGCGTCCGGGACTAGCGGGAGCCTAGGGGAGCAGTACTTC | CASSQASGTSGSLGEQYF
- | - | TRBJ2-1 | TRBV29-1 | TGCAGCGTTGAATGGAGGGAGTTGACTGAGCAGTTCTTC | CSVEWRELTEQFF
- | TRBD1 | TRBJ2-7 | TRBV2 | TGTGCCAGCAAGGAGCAGGGGGCGGTGGACGAGCAGTACTTC | CASKEQGAVDEQYF
- | TRBD1 | TRBJ2-5 | TRBV5-1 | TGCGCCAGCAGCTTGGATATCTGGGACAGGGCCAAGACCCAGTACTTC | CASSLDIWDRAKTQYF
- | TRBD2 | TRBJ2-2 | TRBV2 | TGTGCCAGCAGTCTTCTAGCGGGGGGGTCCGGGGAGCTGTTTTTT | CASSLLAGGSGELFF
- | TRBD1 | TRBJ2-5 | TRBV9 | TGTGCCAGCAGCGTACAGGGGGACCAAGAGACCCAGTACTTC | CASSVQGDQETQYF
- | TRBD2 | TRBJ2-5 | TRBV6-1 | TGTGCCAGCAGTGAAGCAGCGGGGGGGCAAGAGACCCAGTACTTC | CASSEAAGGQETQYF
- | - | TRBJ2-7 | TRBV30 | TGTGCCTGGAGTGTAACTTACGAGCAGTACTTC | CAWSVTYEQYF
once | - | TRBJ2-7 | TRBV6-1 | TGTGCCAGCAGGAGGCCAGGGGCAGAGCAGTACTTC | CASRRPGAEQYF
- | - | TRBJ1-5 | TRBV6-6 | TGTGCCAGCAGCCTACAGGTCAATCAGCCCCAGCATTTT | CASSLQVNQPQHF
- | TRBD1 | TRBJ1-1 | TRBV6-1 | TGTGCCAGCAGAGCCCCCCCGGGACAGCGACCTTTCTTT | CASRAPPGQRPFF
- | - | TRBJ2-5 | TRBV5-6 | TGTGCCAGCACCCGGGTAGCGATCCTAGGGGGAGAGACCCAGTACTTC | CASTRVAILGGETQYF
- | - | TRBJ2-7 | TRBV7-2 | TGTGCCAGCAGCTACTCAGCGGGCGACTACGAGCAGTACTTC | CASSYSAGDYEQYF
- | TRBD2 | TRBJ2-3 | TRBV4-3 | TGCGCCAGCAGCCAAGAGGTGGGAGGGCCTACGCAGTATTTT | CASSQEVGGPTQYF
- | - | TRBJ1-5 | TRBV4-3 | TGCGCCAGCAGCCAAGTCTTGGCAGGGACGGGAGAACAGCCCCAGCATTTT | CASSQVLAGTGEQPQHF
- | - | TRBJ1-2 | TRBV30 | TGTGCAACCAAGGCGGGGGCCCCCGACTATGGCTACACCTTC | CATKAGAPDYGYTF
- | - | TRBJ2-1 | TRBV12-5 | TGTGCTAGTGGCGTCAGGGGCGGCGATGAGCAGTTCTTC | CASGVRGGDEQFF
once | - | TRBJ2-1 | TRBV18 | TGTGCCAGCTCACTCAACTCCCCCTCCTACAATGAGCAGTTCTTC | CASSLNSPSYNEQFF
once | TRBD2 | TRBJ2-4 | TRBV2 | TGTGCCAGCAGTCGAGCGGGGGGGCCGTTTAGCTCTCCGTACTTC | CASSRAGGPFSSPYF
- | - | TRBJ2-7 | TRBV7-9 | TGTGCCAGCAGCTTAGCTGCAAGCCCGGAGCAGTACTTC | CASSLAASPEQYF
- | TRBD1 | TRBJ2-7 | TRBV7-6 | TGTGCCAGCAGCGGCGGACAGGGTTCCAACGAGCAGTACTTC | CASSGGQGSNEQYF
- | - | TRBJ1-3 | TRBV4-1 | TGCGCCAGCAGCCAAGCATCGGTCTCTGGAAACACCATATATTTT | CASSQASVSGNTIYF
- | TRBD2 | TRBJ2-7 | TRBV4-3 | TGCGCCAGCAGCCGAGGCGCGGGGGGAGACGAGCAGTACTTC | CASSRGAGGDEQYF
- | - | TRBJ1-6 | TRBV7-9 | TGTGCCAGCAGCGAACAGGGCTCAGGCTATAATTCACCCCTCCACTTT | CASSEQGSGYNSPLHF
once | - | TRBJ1-1 | TRBV19 | TGTGCCAGTAGTATTGGAGGCGGAACCACTGAAGCTTTCTTT | CASSIGGGTTEAFF
- | - | TRBJ1-2 | TRBV18 | TGTGCCAGCTCACCGGACAGTGCTAACTATGGCTACACCTTC | CASSPDSANYGYTF
- | TRBD2 | TRBJ2-5 | TRBV6-1 | TGTGCCAGCACCTCCCGGACTAGCGGTCAAGAGACCCAGTACTTC | CASTSRTSGQETQYF
- | - | TRBJ1-1 | TRBV18 | TGTGCCAGCTCACCAGGGGCCAGCACTGAAGCTTTCTTT | CASSPGASTEAFF
- | - | TRBJ2-7 | TRBV18 | TGTGCCAGCTCACCTGGAGCATTCAACGAGCAGTACTTC | CASSPGAFNEQYF
- | TRBD2 | TRBJ2-1 | TRBV4-3 | TGCGCCAGCAGCCCCCGGGCCAGCGGGAGCTCCTACAATGAGCAGTTCTTC | CASSPRASGSSYNEQFF
- | - | TRBJ2-2 | TRBV11-1 | TGTGCCAGCAGCTTCCCGACAGGCTCGAACACCGGGGAGCTGTTTTTT | CASSFPTGSNTGELFF